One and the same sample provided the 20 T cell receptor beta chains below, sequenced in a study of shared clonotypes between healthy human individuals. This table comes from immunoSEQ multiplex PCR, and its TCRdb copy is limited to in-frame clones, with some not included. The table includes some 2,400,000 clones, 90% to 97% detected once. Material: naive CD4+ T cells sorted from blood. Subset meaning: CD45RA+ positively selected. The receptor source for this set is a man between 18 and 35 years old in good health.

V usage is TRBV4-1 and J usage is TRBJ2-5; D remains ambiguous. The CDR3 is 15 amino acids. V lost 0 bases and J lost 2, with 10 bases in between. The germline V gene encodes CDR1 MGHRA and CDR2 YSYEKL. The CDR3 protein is CASSQDRAGQETQYF. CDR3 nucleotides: TGCGCCAGCAGCCAAGATAGGGCAGGTCAAGAGACCCAGTACTTC.

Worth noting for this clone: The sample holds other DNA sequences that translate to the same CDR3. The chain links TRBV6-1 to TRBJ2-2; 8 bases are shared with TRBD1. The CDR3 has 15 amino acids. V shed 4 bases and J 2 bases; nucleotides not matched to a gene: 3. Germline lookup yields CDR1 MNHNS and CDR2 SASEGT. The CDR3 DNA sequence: TGTGCCAGCAGTGGACAGGGGCTCAACACCGGGGAGCTGTTTTTT. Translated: CASSGQGLNTGELFF.

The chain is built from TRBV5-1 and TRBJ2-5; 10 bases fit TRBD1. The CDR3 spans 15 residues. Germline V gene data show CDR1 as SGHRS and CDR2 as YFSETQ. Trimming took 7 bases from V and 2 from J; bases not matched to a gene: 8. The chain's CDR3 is CASVRDRGVQETQYF. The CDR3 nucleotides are TGCGCCAGCGTCCGGGACAGGGGCGTTCAAGAGACCCAGTACTTC.

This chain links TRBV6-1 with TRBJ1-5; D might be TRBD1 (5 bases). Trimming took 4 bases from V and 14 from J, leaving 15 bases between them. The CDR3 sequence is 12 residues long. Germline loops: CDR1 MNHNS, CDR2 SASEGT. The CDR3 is CASSVSLGPEHF. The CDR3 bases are TGTGCCAGCAGTGTAAGTTTGGGACCTGAGCATTTT.

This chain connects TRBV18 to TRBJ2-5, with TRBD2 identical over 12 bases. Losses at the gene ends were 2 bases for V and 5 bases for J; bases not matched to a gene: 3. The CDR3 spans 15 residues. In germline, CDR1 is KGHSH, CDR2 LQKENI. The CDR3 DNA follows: TGTGCCAGCTCACCAGGAGGACTAGCGGGGGAGACCCAGTACTTC. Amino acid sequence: CASSPGGLAGETQYF.

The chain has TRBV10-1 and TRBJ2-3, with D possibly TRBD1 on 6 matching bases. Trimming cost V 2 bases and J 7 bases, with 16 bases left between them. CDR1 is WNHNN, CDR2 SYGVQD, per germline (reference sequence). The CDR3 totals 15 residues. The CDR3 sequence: CASSEGGPGSHTQYF. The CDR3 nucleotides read TGCGCCAGCAGTGAGGGGGGCCCAGGCAGCCATACGCAGTATTTT.

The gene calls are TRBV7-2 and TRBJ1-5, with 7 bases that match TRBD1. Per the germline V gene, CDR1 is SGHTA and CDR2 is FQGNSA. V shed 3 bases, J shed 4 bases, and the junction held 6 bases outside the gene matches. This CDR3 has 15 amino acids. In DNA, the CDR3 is TGTGCCAGCAGCTTCTCAGGGGGGAAAAATCAGCCCCAGCATTTT. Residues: CASSFSGGKNQPQHF. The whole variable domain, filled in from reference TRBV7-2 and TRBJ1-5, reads GAGVSQSPSNKVTEKGKDVELRCDPISGHTALYWYRQSLGQGLEFLIYFQGNSAPDKSGLPSDRFSAERTGGSVSTLTIQRTQQEDSAVYLCASSFSGGKNQPQHFGDGTRLSIL.

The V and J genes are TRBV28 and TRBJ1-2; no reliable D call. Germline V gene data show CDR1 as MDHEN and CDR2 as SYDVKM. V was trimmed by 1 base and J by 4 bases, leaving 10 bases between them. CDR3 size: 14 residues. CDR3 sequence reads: CASSLSTAIYGYTF. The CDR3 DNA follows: TGTGCCAGCAGTTTATCAACAGCCATCTATGGCTACACCTTC.

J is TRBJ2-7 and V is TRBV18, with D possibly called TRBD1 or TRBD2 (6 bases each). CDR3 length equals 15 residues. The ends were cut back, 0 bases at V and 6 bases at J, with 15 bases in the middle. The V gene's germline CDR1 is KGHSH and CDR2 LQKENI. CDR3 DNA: TGTGCCAGCTCACCACCAGGGGGGAATCGATTCGAGCAGTACTTC. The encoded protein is CASSPPGGNRFEQYF.

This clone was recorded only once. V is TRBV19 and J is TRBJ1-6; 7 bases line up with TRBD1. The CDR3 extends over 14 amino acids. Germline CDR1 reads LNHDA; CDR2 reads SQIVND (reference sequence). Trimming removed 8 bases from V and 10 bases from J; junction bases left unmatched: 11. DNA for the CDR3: TGTGCCAGTTCAAACAGGGGTGAGGGATCACCCCTCCACTTT. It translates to CASSNRGEGSPLHF.

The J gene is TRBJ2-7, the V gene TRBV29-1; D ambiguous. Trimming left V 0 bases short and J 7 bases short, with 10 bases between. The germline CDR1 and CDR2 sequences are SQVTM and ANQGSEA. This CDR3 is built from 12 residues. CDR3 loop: CSVEDLTREQYF. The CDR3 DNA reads TGCAGCGTTGAAGATCTGACCCGGGAGCAGTACTTC.

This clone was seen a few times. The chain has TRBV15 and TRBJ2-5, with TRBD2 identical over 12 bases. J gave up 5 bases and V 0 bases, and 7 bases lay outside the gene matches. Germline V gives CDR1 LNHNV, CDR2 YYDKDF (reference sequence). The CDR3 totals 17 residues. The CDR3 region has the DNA TGTGCCACCAGCAGAGATCTAGCGGGAGGGCCCCCTGAGACCCAGTACTTC. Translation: CATSRDLAGGPPETQYF.

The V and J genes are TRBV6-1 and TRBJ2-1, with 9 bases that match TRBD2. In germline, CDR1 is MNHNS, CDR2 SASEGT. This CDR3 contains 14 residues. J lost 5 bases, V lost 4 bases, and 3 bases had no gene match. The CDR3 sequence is CASSGRLADNEQFF. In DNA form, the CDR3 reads TGTGCCAGCAGTGGTAGACTAGCGGACAATGAGCAGTTCTTC.

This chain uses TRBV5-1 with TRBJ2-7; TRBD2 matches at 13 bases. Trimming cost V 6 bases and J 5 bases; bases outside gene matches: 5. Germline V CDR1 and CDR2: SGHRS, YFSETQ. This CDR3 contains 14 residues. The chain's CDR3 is CASTTSGGNHEQYF. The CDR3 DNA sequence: TGCGCCAGCACGACTAGCGGGGGGAATCACGAGCAGTACTTC. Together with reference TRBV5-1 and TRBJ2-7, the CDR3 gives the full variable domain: KAGVTQTPRYLIKTRGQQVTLSCSPISGHRSVSWYQQTPGQGLQFLFEYFSETQRNKGNFPGRFSGRQFSNSRSEMNVSTLELGDSALYLCASTTSGGNHEQYFGPGTRLTVT.

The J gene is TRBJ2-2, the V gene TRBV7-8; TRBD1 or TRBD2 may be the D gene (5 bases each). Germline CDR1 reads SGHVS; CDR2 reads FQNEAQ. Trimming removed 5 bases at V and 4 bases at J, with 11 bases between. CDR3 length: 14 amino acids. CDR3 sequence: CASSPGTATGELFF. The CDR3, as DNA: TGTGCCAGCAGCCCCGGGACGGCCACCGGGGAGCTGTTTTTT.

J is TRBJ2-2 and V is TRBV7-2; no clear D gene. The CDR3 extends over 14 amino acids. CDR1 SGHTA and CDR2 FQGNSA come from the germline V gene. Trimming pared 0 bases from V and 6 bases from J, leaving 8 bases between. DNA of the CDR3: TGTGCCAGCAGCTTAGCGTTCCGTCCCGGGGAGCTGTTTTTT. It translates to CASSLAFRPGELFF.

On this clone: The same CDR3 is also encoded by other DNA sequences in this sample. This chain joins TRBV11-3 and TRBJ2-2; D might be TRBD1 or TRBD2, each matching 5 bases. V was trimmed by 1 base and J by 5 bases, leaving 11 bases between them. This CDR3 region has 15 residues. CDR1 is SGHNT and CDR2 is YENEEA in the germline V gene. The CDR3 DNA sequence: TGTGCCAGCAGCTTAGCAGGGACGGGTACCGGGGAGCTGTTTTTT. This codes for CASSLAGTGTGELFF.

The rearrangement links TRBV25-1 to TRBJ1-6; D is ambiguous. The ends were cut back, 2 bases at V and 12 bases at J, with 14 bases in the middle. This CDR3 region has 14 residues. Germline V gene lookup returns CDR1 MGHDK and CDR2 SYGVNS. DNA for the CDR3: TGTGCCAGCAGTGAACAGGTACCCGGAGGACCCCTCCACTTT. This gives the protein CASSEQVPGGPLHF.

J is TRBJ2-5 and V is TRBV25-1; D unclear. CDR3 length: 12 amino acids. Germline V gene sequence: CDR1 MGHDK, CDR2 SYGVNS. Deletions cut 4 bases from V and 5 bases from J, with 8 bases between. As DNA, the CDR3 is TGTGCCAGCAGTGCAATGAAGGAGACCCAGTACTTC. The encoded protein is CASSAMKETQYF. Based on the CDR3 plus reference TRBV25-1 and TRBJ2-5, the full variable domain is EADIYQTPRYLVIGTGKKITLECSQTMGHDKMYWYQQDPGMELHLIHYSYGVNSTEKGDLSSESTVSRIRTEHFPLTLESARPSHTSQYLCASSAMKETQYFGPGTRLLVL.

This CDR3 reads CASSSLSTGLRTLHF. The CDR3, as DNA: TGTGCCAGCAGCTCCTTATCGACGGGCCTACGGACCCTCCACTTT. This chain uses TRBV6-6 with TRBJ1-6; the D is unclear. Germline values: CDR1 MNHNY, CDR2 SVGAGI (reference sequence). V lost 6 bases and J 14 bases, leaving 23 bases between the germline ends. The CDR3 has 15 amino acids.